This T cell receptor (beta chain) is drawn from a study of T cells after yellow fever vaccination. Background on the study: It was SMART-Seq v4 Ultra Low Input that prepared the fractions with low cell numbers. Findings and caveats of the study: A minor fraction of clonotypes spanned both CD4 and CD8 compartments. Most primary-vaccination clones reappeared after the booster (96% CD4, around 88% CD8). Contamination by abundant bulk-population clonotypes could be present in FACS-sorted repertoires.

Points on this clonotype: As yet, its antigen is unknown.

Trimming cost V 1 base and J 9 bases, with 17 bases left between them. CDR1 is SGHTA, CDR2 FQGNSA, per germline. The CDR3 is 15 residues long. TCRdb analysed the 5' RACE reads with MiXCR anew, one entry per CDR3 protein. The sample carries approximately 74,000 distinct CDR3 sequences, about 6.6% recorded once. This clonotype originated in a man aged 18 to 29 who received the YFV17D yellow fever vaccine. The V gene is TRBV7-2, the J gene TRBJ2-3; D tentatively fits TRBD1 or TRBD2 (6 bases each). This sample comprised CD8+ T cells sorted from PBMCs, obtained 5 days after the first yellow fever vaccination. The CDR3 loop is CTSSLGSPWGATQYF. The CDR3 region has the DNA TGTACCAGCAGCTTAGGGTCCCCATGGGGGGCAACGCAGTATTTT. The variable domain in full, completed from reference TRBV7-2 and TRBJ2-3, reads GAGVSQSPSNKVTEKGKDVELRCDPISGHTALYWYRQSLGQGLEFLIYFQGNSAPDKSGLPSDRFSAERTGGSVSTLTIQRTQQEDSAVYLCTSSLGSPWGATQYFGPGTRLTVL.